These 30 T cell receptor beta chains were all obtained from the same sample, sequenced in a study of sequential checkpoint blockade in melanoma. Treatment described: randomized to nivolumab then ipilimumab (arm A) or the reverse (arm B). TCRdb keeps only in-frame clones here, not all; method: immunoSEQ multiplex PCR. The sample shows around 21,000 clones, approximately 85% of them seen only once. The material sequenced was CD8+ T cells sorted from blood (inferred from file names), taken from a patient given nivolumab and ipilimumab in sequence. The receptors stem from a human donor with melanoma.

This clone has only one observation. The chain links TRBV4-1 to TRBJ2-7; TRBD2 matches at 11 bases. The CDR3 has 15 residues. From germline, CDR1 is MGHRA and CDR2 YSYEKL. Trimming took 3 bases from V and 4 from J; bases not matched to a gene: 5. The CDR3 nucleotides are TGCGCCAGCAGCCAGATGACTAGCGGGGAGTACGAGCAGTACTTC. Protein sequence: CASSQMTSGEYEQYF.

The V and J genes are TRBV7-2 and TRBJ2-2, with TRBD2 matching over 7 bases. CDR1 is SGHTA, CDR2 FQGNSA, per germline. The length of the CDR3 is 16 residues. The trim removed 5 bases at V and 1 base at J, leaving 7 bases unmatched. The CDR3 DNA is TGTGCCAGCAGCCCTCATGGGGGGGAGAACACCGGGGAGCTGTTTTTT. This encodes CASSPHGGENTGELFF.

The rearrangement joins TRBV5-5 to TRBJ2-7; D not certain. The CDR3 covers 13 residues. Germline V gene sequence: CDR1 SGHKS, CDR2 YYEKEE (reference sequence). Trimming took off 1 base at V and 1 base at J, with 6 bases between the two ends. CDR3 bases: TGTGCCAGCAGCTTGTTCGGTTCCTACGAGCAGTACTTC. It translates to CASSLFGSYEQYF.

The V and J genes are TRBV7-9 and TRBJ1-2; possible D gene TRBD1, 6 bases. The CDR3 loop spans 14 amino acids. Germline CDR1 reads SEHNR; CDR2 reads FQNEAQ (reference sequence). Trimming stripped 6 bases from V and 2 bases from J, with 13 bases between. The CDR3 protein is CASRQTGKNYGYTF. The CDR3 coding sequence is TGTGCCAGCAGGCAAACAGGGAAGAACTATGGCTACACCTTC.

The J gene is TRBJ2-5, the V gene TRBV9; a weak D match, TRBD1 (5 bases). The CDR3 consists of 14 residues. Between the trimmed V and J ends, which lost 0 bases and 4 bases, there was a span of 10 bases. Germline V CDR1 and CDR2: SGDLS, YYNGEE. CDR3 residues: CASSVAYQGETQYF. The CDR3 DNA is TGTGCCAGCAGCGTAGCCTATCAGGGAGAGACCCAGTACTTC.

The V and J genes are TRBV4-2 and TRBJ2-7, with 7 bases that match TRBD1. This CDR3 contains 15 residues. Germline CDR1 LGHNA, CDR2 YNFKEQ. Germline trimming cut 4 bases from V and 3 bases from J; bases unmatched to any gene: 9. This CDR3 is CASSPGPGQVYEQYF. As DNA, the CDR3 is TGTGCCAGCAGCCCTGGACCAGGACAGGTCTACGAGCAGTACTTC.

The rearrangement uses TRBV7-3 and TRBJ2-7; 7 positions agree with TRBD1. Germline-derived CDR1 and CDR2 are SGHTA and FQGTGA. J gave up 2 bases and V 5 bases, and 9 bases lay outside the gene matches. The CDR3 is made up of 15 amino acids. As DNA, the CDR3 is TGTGCCAGCAGCCCGGCCGCGACAGGGACCTACGAGCAGTACTTC. Translated: CASSPAATGTYEQYF.

The chain carries TRBV2 and TRBJ2-1; D not certain. The CDR3 contains 13 residues. Germline CDR1 is SNHLY and CDR2 is FYNNEI. The V end was cut by 0 bases, the J end by 6 bases, with 6 bases between. CDR3: CASSEAYGNEQFF. CDR3 DNA: TGTGCCAGCAGTGAAGCCTACGGCAATGAGCAGTTCTTC.

In its sample, this clone is medium-sized. This chain joins TRBV27 and TRBJ1-2, with TRBD1 identical over 10 bases. Germline values: CDR1 MNHEY, CDR2 SMNVEV (reference sequence). The CDR3 runs 17 residues. The ends lost 5 bases at V and 4 bases at J; junction bases unmatched: 13. CDR3 bases: TGTGCCAGCAGTGACGGGACAGGGGAAGGAATTGGCTATGGCTACACCTTC. It specifies CASSDGTGEGIGYGYTF.

V gene TRBV6-6 combines with J gene TRBJ2-7; D uncertain. Germline V gives CDR1 MNHNY, CDR2 SVGAGI (reference sequence). This CDR3 contains 12 residues. Trimming took off 2 bases at V and 5 bases at J, with 7 bases between the two ends. The CDR3: CASSYGGNEQYF. The DNA for the CDR3 is TGTGCCAGCAGTTACGGTGGCAACGAGCAGTACTTC.

This clone was seen once. The CDR3 reads CASSLGQGLNQPQHF. CDR3 sequence (DNA): TGTGCCAGCAGTTTGGGGCAGGGACTAAATCAGCCCCAGCATTTT. V and J are TRBV27 and TRBJ1-5, with D perhaps TRBD1 (5 bases). The ends were cut back, 3 bases at V and 4 bases at J, with 13 bases in the middle. This CDR3 contains 15 residues. Germline CDR1 is MNHEY and CDR2 is SMNVEV (reference sequence).

This clone was picked up one time. This sequence joins TRBV7-2 and TRBJ1-6; D not resolved. V gave up 5 bases and J gave up 7 bases, with 6 bases separating them. The CDR3 length is 12 residues. The germline V gene encodes CDR1 SGHTA and CDR2 FQGNSA. The CDR3 nucleotides read TGTGCCAGCAGCGCCGGGAATTCACCCCTCCACTTT. This sequence encodes CASSAGNSPLHF.

V and J are TRBV5-6 and TRBJ2-2, with 10 positions matching TRBD2. The ends lost 0 bases at V and 1 base at J; junction bases unmatched: 6. The CDR3 is 18 residues long. Germline V lookup: CDR1 SGHDT, CDR2 YYEEEE. CDR3 DNA sequence: TGTGCCAGCAGCTTGGCACTAGCGGGGCCCGAGAACACCGGGGAGCTGTTTTTT. This encodes CASSLALAGPENTGELFF.

This CDR3 is CASSGGGITEAFF. The CDR3 nucleotides are TGTGCCAGCAGCGGGGGGGGGATCACTGAAGCTTTCTTT. This chain uses TRBV9 with TRBJ1-1, with a weak D call TRBD1 (5 bases). The CDR3 has 13 amino acids. V lost 3 bases to trimming and J lost 4 bases, with 10 bases between them. Germline CDR1 SGDLS, CDR2 YYNGEE.

This clone was detected a few times. The gene calls are TRBV9 and TRBJ1-2, with D unclear. Germline values: CDR1 SGDLS, CDR2 YYNGEE. V was trimmed by 3 bases and J by 4 bases, leaving 10 bases between them. The CDR3 consists of 13 residues. The CDR3 here is CASSDYTGYGYTF. CDR3 coding DNA: TGTGCCAGCAGCGACTACACTGGCTATGGCTACACCTTC.

V gene TRBV30 combines with J gene TRBJ2-1; no firm D call. Germline V gene lookup returns CDR1 GTSNPN and CDR2 SVGIG (reference sequence). The CDR3 runs 11 residues. The ends were cut back, 4 bases at V and 12 bases at J, with 13 bases in the middle. CDR3 protein: CAWIDGGVQFF. The CDR3 DNA reads TGTGCCTGGATAGATGGTGGTGTGCAGTTCTTC.

This clone has only one observation. The chain employs TRBV4-3 and TRBJ1-5; D is unclear. V lost 6 bases to trimming and J lost 5 bases, with 14 bases between them. Germline CDR1 is LGHNA and CDR2 is YSLEER. The CDR3 is 14 residues long. CDR3 loop: CASSLWEGHQPQHF. The CDR3 region has the DNA TGCGCCAGCAGTCTCTGGGAGGGCCATCAGCCCCAGCATTTT.

The chain joins TRBV27 to TRBJ2-1; possibly TRBD2 for D (6 bases). V lost 4 bases, J lost 4 bases, and 11 bases lay in between. The V gene's germline CDR1 is MNHEY and CDR2 SMNVEV (reference sequence). The CDR3 runs 14 residues. For the CDR3, the DNA is TGTGCCAGCAGTTACGGGGGACCTTACAATGAGCAGTTCTTC. It yields the protein CASSYGGPYNEQFF.

This chain uses TRBV19 with TRBJ2-1, with D possibly being TRBD1 (6 bases). V lost 2 bases to trimming and J lost 7 bases, with 15 bases between them. The CDR3 sequence is 15 residues long. Germline CDR1 reads LNHDA; CDR2 reads SQIVND (reference sequence). CDR3 residues: CASSINPTGMNEQFF. CDR3 DNA: TGTGCCAGTAGTATAAACCCAACAGGGATGAATGAGCAGTTCTTC.

The rearrangement uses TRBV30 and TRBJ2-3; 7 nucleotides line up with TRBD1. J lost 2 bases, V lost 7 bases, and 6 bases had no gene match. The CDR3 length is 13 residues. Per the germline V gene, CDR1 is GTSNPN and CDR2 is SVGIG (reference sequence). CDR3 protein: CASTGTDTDTQYF. CDR3 coding DNA: TGTGCCTCTACCGGGACAGACACAGATACGCAGTATTTT.

CDR3 sequence reads: CASSVEAGLQPQHF. The CDR3 DNA reads TGTGCCAGCAGCGTAGAGGCAGGATTACAGCCCCAGCATTTT. The chain joins TRBV9 to TRBJ1-5; D is unresolved. Germline CDR1 reads SGDLS; CDR2 reads YYNGEE. V shed 0 bases and J shed 7 bases, with 11 bases lying between them. The CDR3 loop spans 14 amino acids.

This chain joins TRBV5-5 and TRBJ2-7, with D tentatively TRBD2 (5 bases). Trimming cost V 2 bases and J 2 bases, with 11 bases left between them. CDR1 is SGHKS and CDR2 is YYEKEE in the germline V gene (reference sequence). This CDR3 has 14 amino acids. The CDR3 DNA sequence: TGTGCCAGCAGCTTTTGGCGGGCCGCCTACGAGCAGTACTTC. Translating it yields CASSFWRAAYEQYF.

The chain recombines TRBV28 with TRBJ1-2; 8 bases are shared with TRBD1. The CDR3 loop spans 15 amino acids. V dropped 4 bases and J dropped 4; count of bases not matched to a gene: 8. CDR1 is MDHEN, CDR2 SYDVKM, per germline. CDR3 amino acids: CASSSNRQGFYGYTF. The CDR3 DNA sequence: TGTGCCAGCAGTTCAAATCGACAGGGGTTCTATGGCTACACCTTC.

This chain connects TRBV4-2 to TRBJ2-1; no firm D call. The CDR3 loop spans 15 amino acids. Germline assignment: CDR1 LGHNA and CDR2 YNFKEQ. The V end lost 0 bases, the J end lost 7 bases, and 13 bases lay between the germline ends. The CDR3: CASSQEYVAGNEQFF. CDR3 nucleotide sequence: TGTGCCAGCAGCCAAGAGTACGTAGCTGGGAATGAGCAGTTCTTC.

The J gene is TRBJ2-2, the V gene TRBV5-5; 7 nucleotides line up with TRBD1. The CDR3 is 15 amino acids. J gave up 6 bases and V 3 bases, and 8 bases lay outside the gene matches. Germline assignment: CDR1 SGHKS and CDR2 YYEKEE (reference sequence). The CDR3 here is CASSSLQGFPGELFF. CDR3 DNA: TGTGCCAGCAGCTCCTTACAGGGGTTCCCCGGGGAGCTGTTTTTT. Together with reference TRBV5-5 and TRBJ2-2, the CDR3 gives the full variable domain: DAGVTQSPTHLIKTRGQQVTLRCSPISGHKSVSWYQQVLGQGPQFIFQYYEKEERGRGNFPDRFSARQFPNYSSELNVNALLLGDSALYLCASSSLQGFPGELFFGEGSRLTVL.

The chain combines TRBV27 with TRBJ2-7, with 8 nucleotides matching TRBD2. Germline trimming cut 2 bases from V and 3 bases from J; bases unmatched to any gene: 3. CDR1 MNHEY and CDR2 SMNVEV come from the germline V gene (reference sequence). This CDR3 is 14 amino acids long. CDR3 in DNA: TGTGCCAGCAGTTTACGGGGGGGGGTCTACGAGCAGTACTTC. This codes for CASSLRGGVYEQYF.

The V call is TRBV7-6, the J call TRBJ2-1, with D possibly being TRBD2 (5 bases). V was trimmed by 5 bases and J by 7 bases, leaving 9 bases between them. This CDR3 contains 12 residues. The germline CDR1 and CDR2 sequences are SGHVS and FNYEAQ. CDR3 amino acids: CASSVAGNEQFF. DNA of the CDR3: TGTGCCAGCAGCGTTGCGGGTAATGAGCAGTTCTTC. The full variable domain, with the rest looked up from reference TRBV7-6 and TRBJ2-1, is GAGVSQSPRYKVTKRGQDVALRCDPISGHVSLYWYRQALGQGPEFLTYFNYEAQQDKSGLPNDRFSAERPEGSISTLTIQRTEQRDSAMYRCASSVAGNEQFFGPGTRLTVL.

The rearrangement uses TRBV29-1 and TRBJ1-2; no clear D. V was pared by 6 bases and J by 4 bases, with 18 bases between. The V gene's germline CDR1 is SQVTM and CDR2 ANQGSEA. The CDR3 runs to 14 residues. CDR3 amino acids: CSVAEGSRVYGYTF. In nucleotides, the CDR3 is TGCAGCGTGGCCGAAGGGAGCAGAGTCTATGGCTACACCTTC.

The CDR3 bases are TGTGCCAGCAGCTTAGAGGGGACAGGGGCCTACAATGAGCAGTTCTTC. Translation: CASSLEGTGAYNEQFF. The genes are TRBV7-8 and TRBJ2-1; 10 nucleotides agree with TRBD1. V shed 1 base, J shed 2 bases, and the junction held 2 bases outside the gene matches. This CDR3 contains 16 residues. CDR1 and CDR2 (germline): SGHVS, FQNEAQ.

The CDR3 protein is CASSQDPTSGAGATGELFF. The CDR3, as DNA: TGCGCCAGCAGCCAAGATCCCACTAGCGGGGCCGGTGCCACCGGGGAGCTGTTTTTT. The chain joins TRBV4-3 to TRBJ2-2; 10 nucleotides agree with TRBD2. CDR3 length equals 19 residues. Germline V gene sequence: CDR1 LGHNA, CDR2 YSLEER. V lost 0 bases, J lost 4 bases, and 11 bases stayed unmatched.